This T cell receptor beta chain was profiled in a study of cytomegalovirus exposure and HLA in healthy donors. Profiled with immunoSEQ multiplex PCR; TCRdb holds only in-frame clones, not every one. The profile shows 150,000 to 200,000 clones, approximately 89% of them singletons. Trimming removed 4 bases from V and 1 base from J; junction bases left unmatched: 7. CDR3 length: 15 residues. The germline gives CDR1 SQVTM, CDR2 ANQGSEA. Sequencing was performed on PBMCs. The sequence came from a man in his thirties or forties in good health and CMV-seropositive. V usage is TRBV29-1 and J usage is TRBJ1-1; 9 bases line up with TRBD1. CDR3 bases: TGCAGCGTTGGACACCGGACAGGGGAGAACACTGAAGCTTTCTTT. Translating it yields CSVGHRTGENTEAFF. The full variable domain, rest sourced from reference TRBV29-1 and TRBJ1-1, is SAVISQKPSRDICQRGTSLTIQCQVDSQVTMMFWYRQQPGQSLTLIATANQGSEATYESGFVIDKFPISRPNLTFSTLTVSNMSPEDSSIYLCSVGHRTGENTEAFFGQGTRLTVV.